The following is a T cell receptor beta chain sequence with its context. Its antigen is currently unknown. These data are taken from a study of monozygotic twins with inflammatory bowel disease. CDR1 is SGDLS and CDR2 is YYNGEE in the germline V gene. The CDR3 totals 15 residues. Study-wide results and limits: By inverse Simpson index, TCRbeta diversity was lower in IBD patients than in healthy co-twins.

Eight separate reactions per sample yielded the cDNA. From the 5' RACE reads, TCRdb lists one entry per CDR3 protein and no DNA. In total, the table holds some 190,000 distinct CDR3 sequences. The sequence derives from a human donor with ulcerative colitis or Crohn's disease, or a healthy co-twin of an affected twin (not recorded which). The chain joins TRBV9 to TRBJ1-3. Sequencing input: blood. The CDR3 sequence is CASSQMTATPNTIYF.